This T cell receptor (beta chain) was sequenced in a study of blood T cell repertoires in COVID-19. Germline V CDR1 and CDR2: KGHDR, SFDVKD. Between the trimmed V and J ends, which lost 9 bases and 8 bases, there was a span of 10 bases. The CDR3 is 11 amino acids. In the original processing: It was from reference gene primer amplification that nucleated cell counts were estimated. The data were produced by immunoSEQ multiplex PCR, yet TCRdb's version contains in-frame clones alone and is incomplete. The DNA gave D and trimming, while V, J and clone size come from that table. The sample records 25,000 to 35,000 clones, more than 80% being singletons.

Sequenced input: peripheral blood. The clonotype comes from a human donor in a cohort sampled during active COVID-19. The chain has TRBV24-1 and TRBJ2-1; D is ambiguous. CDR3 coding DNA: TGTGCCACCTCGACTGGAGATGAGCAGTTCTTC. Translating it yields CATSTGDEQFF.